The next 32 T cell receptor beta chains were all read from a single sample in a study of blood T cell repertoires in COVID-19 (dated by TCRdb to 2018 to 2020). Libraries were constructed by the immunoSEQ multiplex PCR assay. This is the immuneACCESS table as TCRdb keeps it, with only in-frame sequences that have V and J called. A part of the clones is gone; compared with another copy, unresolved V genes explain less than half, and the rest is unexplained. The sample table lists approximately 210,000 clones, around 89% of them with a count of one. Jointly, the top ten make up under 5.5% of the sample. Sample: peripheral blood. The receptors were gathered from a woman between 40 and 50 years old with acute or convalescent COVID-19.

The chain links TRBV6-5 to TRBJ1-2; perhaps TRBD1 as D (6 bases). The CDR3 contains 13 residues. Germline V gene lookup returns CDR1 MNHEY and CDR2 SVGAGI. V gave up 5 bases and J gave up 6 bases, with 13 bases separating them. The CDR3 DNA is TGTGCCAGCAGTCTCCGCAGGGGCGATGGCTACACCTTC. Encoded protein: CASSLRRGDGYTF.

The rearrangement links TRBV11-3 to TRBJ2-2, with TRBD2 as a possible D gene (5 bases). V was shortened by 3 bases and J by 4 bases, with 6 bases between the two germline ends. This CDR3 has 13 amino acids. Germline lookup yields CDR1 SGHNT and CDR2 YENEEA. The CDR3 reads CASSFRGTGELFF. In nucleotides, the CDR3 is TGTGCCAGCAGCTTCCGGGGCACCGGGGAGCTGTTTTTT.

The chain combines TRBV7-7 with TRBJ1-1, with D hard to call. Germline V lookup: CDR1 SSHAT, CDR2 FNYEAQ (reference sequence). This CDR3 comprises 13 residues. The ends were cut back, 2 bases at V and 1 base at J, with 5 bases in the middle. DNA of the CDR3: TGTGCCAGCAGCTTACAGGAGAACACTGAAGCTTTCTTT. It is translated as CASSLQENTEAFF. Combining the CDR3 with reference TRBV7-7 and TRBJ1-1 gives the whole variable domain GAGVSQSPRYKVTKRGQDVTLRCDPISSHATLYWYQQALGQGPEFLTYFNYEAQPDKSGLPSDRFSAERPEGSISTLTIQRTEQRDSAMYRCASSLQENTEAFFGQGTRLTVV.

The rearrangement uses TRBV5-1 and TRBJ2-5; TRBD2 aligns across 15 bases. Losses at the gene ends were 4 bases for V and 0 bases for J; bases not matched to a gene: 4. The CDR3 is 17 amino acids. CDR1 is SGHRS and CDR2 is YFSETQ in the germline V gene. The CDR3 DNA reads as TGCGCCAGCAGCGCCGGGACTAGCGGGGGGTACCAAGAGACCCAGTACTTC. Amino acids: CASSAGTSGGYQETQYF.

The chain couples TRBV11-1 to TRBJ2-1, with D possibly being TRBD1 (5 bases). Trimming pared 1 base from V and 4 bases from J, leaving 14 bases between. The germline gives CDR1 SGHAT, CDR2 FQDESV (reference sequence). This CDR3 region has 16 residues. The CDR3 region is CASSLVDRQIYNEQFF. The DNA of the CDR3 is TGTGCCAGCAGCTTAGTAGACAGACAAATTTACAATGAGCAGTTCTTC.

V gene TRBV28 combines with J gene TRBJ2-3, with D unresolved. Trimming took off 6 bases at V and 3 bases at J, with 16 bases between the two ends. The CDR3 has 15 amino acids. Germline V gene sequence: CDR1 MDHEN, CDR2 SYDVKM. This chain's CDR3 is CASRRYYGNTDTQYF. The CDR3 DNA reads as TGTGCCAGCAGACGGTATTATGGTAATACAGATACGCAGTATTTT.

V and J are TRBV18 and TRBJ1-2; the D is unclear. The CDR3 totals 14 residues. Germline V lookup: CDR1 KGHSH, CDR2 LQKENI. V was shortened by 2 bases and J by 4 bases, with 11 bases between the two germline ends. The DNA for the CDR3 is TGTGCCAGCTCACCATCTAGGCAGAGCTATGGCTACACCTTC. Residues: CASSPSRQSYGYTF. Using reference TRBV18 and TRBJ1-2 for the parts outside the CDR3, the full variable domain is NAGVMQNPRHLVRRRGQEARLRCSPMKGHSHVYWYRQLPEEGLKFMVYLQKENIIDESGMPKERFSAEFPKEGPSILRIQQVVRGDSAAYFCASSPSRQSYGYTFGSGTRLTVV.

J is TRBJ1-5 and V is TRBV21-1. TRBV21-1 is a documented pseudogene. The CDR3 runs 13 residues. CDR3 nucleotide sequence: TGTGCCAGCAGCAAATGGGGGGATCAGCCCCAGCATTTT. Its protein product is CASSKWGDQPQHF.

The chain links TRBV5-1 to TRBJ2-2; TRBD1 matches 8 bases. The CDR3 extends over 14 amino acids. V lost 5 bases, J lost 7 bases, and 7 bases stayed unmatched. CDR1 is SGHRS and CDR2 is YFSETQ in the germline V gene. CDR3 residues: CASRDREWIGELFF. Here the CDR3 DNA reads TGCGCCAGCAGGGACAGGGAATGGATCGGGGAGCTGTTTTTT.

The V and J genes are TRBV30 and TRBJ1-2; D remains unclear. This CDR3 comprises 13 residues. The V end lost 0 bases, the J end lost 6 bases, and 11 bases lay between the germline ends. In germline, CDR1 is GTSNPN, CDR2 SVGIG (reference sequence). CDR3 sequence reads: CAWSVLTRHGYTF. DNA for the CDR3: TGTGCCTGGAGTGTATTGACTAGGCATGGCTACACCTTC. Variable domain in full (rest from reference TRBV30 and TRBJ1-2): SQTIHQWPATLVQPVGSPLSLECTVEGTSNPNLYWYRQAAGRGLQLLFYSVGIGQISSEVPQNLSASRPQDRQFILSSKKLLLSDSGFYLCAWSVLTRHGYTFGSGTRLTVV.

This clone was seen a few times. The chain links TRBV30 to TRBJ2-5, with 11 bases that match TRBD2. There are 13 residues in the CDR3. Germline CDR1 and CDR2: GTSNPN and SVGIG (reference sequence). The V segment lost 7 bases and the J segment 6 bases; nucleotides outside the gene matches: 7. The CDR3 DNA sequence: TGTGCCTTTAGCGGGGGGGCCGTAAAGACCCAGTACTTC. The encoded protein is CAFSGGAVKTQYF.

J is TRBJ1-5 and V is TRBV19, with D possibly matching TRBD1 (6 bases). Germline V lookup: CDR1 LNHDA, CDR2 SQIVND (reference sequence). The CDR3 contains 16 residues. The ends were cut back, 4 bases at V and 3 bases at J, with 16 bases in the middle. CDR3 amino acids: CASSTDRGIVNQPQHF. The CDR3 DNA reads TGTGCCAGTAGTACTGATAGGGGGATTGTCAATCAGCCCCAGCATTTT.

The chain has TRBV6-5 and TRBJ2-1, with D maybe TRBD2 (6 bases). Trimming pared 4 bases from V and 15 bases from J, leaving 16 bases between. This CDR3 is built from 12 residues. CDR1 MNHEY and CDR2 SVGAGI come from the germline V gene. CDR3 sequence reads: CASSSSAGRAFF. The CDR3 bases are TGTGCCAGCAGTTCCTCGGCGGGACGTGCGTTCTTC.

As for this clone: Different DNA sequences within this sample yield the same CDR3. J is TRBJ1-5 and V is TRBV7-2; D remains unclear. The CDR3 is 13 amino acids. Germline CDR1 is SGHTA and CDR2 is FQGNSA. Trimming shortened V by 1 base and J by 4 bases, and 5 bases separated the two germline ends. The CDR3, as DNA: TGTGCCAGCAGCTTAGGGCAGAATCAGCCCCAGCATTTT. It encodes CASSLGQNQPQHF.

The J gene is TRBJ1-4, the V gene TRBV5-1; 8 positions match TRBD1. CDR3 length equals 15 residues. Germline CDR1 is SGHRS and CDR2 is YFSETQ. Trimming removed 3 bases from V and 5 bases from J; junction bases left unmatched: 6. CDR3 residues: CASSYGQGGNEKLFF. In nucleotides, the CDR3 is TGCGCCAGCAGCTATGGACAGGGAGGGAATGAAAAACTGTTTTTT.

The gene calls are TRBV7-9 and TRBJ1-2; D perhaps matches TRBD1 (6 bases). The CDR3 contains 15 residues. CDR1 is SEHNR and CDR2 is FQNEAQ in the germline V gene (reference sequence). The germline V and J ends were trimmed by 2 bases and 2 bases, with 12 bases remaining between them. The CDR3 DNA follows: TGTGCCAGCAGCTTAATTCAGGGGAGCAACTATGGCTACACCTTC. Its protein product is CASSLIQGSNYGYTF.

The rearrangement links TRBV5-1 to TRBJ1-1; the D is unclear. This CDR3 comprises 13 residues. V lost 3 bases and J lost 2, with 8 bases in between. Germline CDR1 and CDR2: SGHRS and YFSETQ. The CDR3 region is CASSWKLNTEAFF. CDR3 sequence (DNA): TGCGCCAGCAGCTGGAAACTAAACACTGAAGCTTTCTTT.

The rearrangement links TRBV6-5 to TRBJ1-1; D gene unclear. Per the germline V gene, CDR1 is MNHEY and CDR2 is SVGAGI. The CDR3 extends over 13 amino acids. The V end lost 5 bases, the J end lost 5 bases, and 12 bases lay between the germline ends. CDR3 sequence: CASSRDYRTEAFF. CDR3 bases: TGTGCCAGCAGTCGAGACTACCGAACTGAAGCTTTCTTT.

This chain uses TRBV5-6 with TRBJ1-6; D is undetermined. There are 14 residues in the CDR3. Trimming took 2 bases from V and 9 from J, leaving 12 bases between them. CDR1 SGHDT and CDR2 YYEEEE come from the germline V gene. The DNA of the CDR3 is TGTGCCAGCAGCTTCCAGGCGTCCTTTTCACCCCTCCACTTT. Translating gives CASSFQASFSPLHF.

The chain joins TRBV15 to TRBJ2-7; 9 bases line up with TRBD2. The junction had 5 bases not matched to a gene; V was cut back by 4 bases and J by 4 bases. The CDR3 length is 14 residues. Germline-derived CDR1 and CDR2 are LNHNV and YYDKDF (reference sequence). This CDR3 reads CATSISSGVYEQYV. The CDR3 nucleotides are TGTGCCACCAGCATTTCTAGCGGGGTATACGAGCAGTACGTC.

V is TRBV6-5 and J is TRBJ1-1; D not resolved. Germline assignment: CDR1 MNHEY and CDR2 SVGAGI. Trimming took off 5 bases at V and 2 bases at J, with 12 bases between the two ends. CDR3 length equals 14 residues. The CDR3: CASSPATGNTEAFF. The CDR3 region has the DNA TGTGCCAGCAGTCCCGCGACGGGTAACACTGAAGCTTTCTTT.

This chain's CDR3 is CASSKALSGGDDMNTEAFF. CDR3 nucleotide sequence: TGTGCCAGCAGCAAAGCGCTTTCGGGGGGCGATGACATGAACACTGAAGCTTTCTTT. This chain connects TRBV21-1 to TRBJ1-1. TRBV21-1 is an annotated pseudogene. This CDR3 comprises 19 residues.

The chain is built from TRBV4-1 and TRBJ2-1; 7 bases fit TRBD2. J gave up 10 bases and V 6 bases, and 15 bases lay outside the gene matches. The CDR3 loop spans 15 amino acids. Germline V lookup: CDR1 MGHRA, CDR2 YSYEKL. CDR3 sequence: CASSHPSVASGEQFF. CDR3 coding DNA: TGCGCCAGCAGTCATCCATCAGTGGCTAGCGGAGAGCAGTTCTTC.

CDR3 sequence reads: CASSRASYTF. CDR3 bases: TGTGCCAGCAGTCGAGCTAGCTACACCTTC. The chain uses TRBV12-3 or TRBV12-4 and TRBJ1-2, with D uncertain. Trimming cost V 5 bases and J 9 bases, with 7 bases left between them. The CDR3 sequence is 10 residues long.

The chain links TRBV6-5 to TRBJ2-7; perhaps TRBD1 as D (7 bases). With 7 bases removed from V and 1 base from J, the gap between germline ends came to 14 bases. The CDR3 sequence is 14 residues long. From germline, CDR1 is MNHEY and CDR2 SVGAGI. The CDR3 nucleotides are TGTGCCAGCATAGGCAGGGGGGAATCCTACGAGCAGTACGTC. Protein: CASIGRGESYEQYV.

This chain joins TRBV5-1 and TRBJ1-5, with D possibly TRBD1 on 6 matching bases. The CDR3 runs to 14 residues. The germline CDR1 and CDR2 sequences are SGHRS and YFSETQ. Trimming took 0 bases from V and 4 from J, leaving 8 bases between them. The DNA of the CDR3 is TGCGCCAGCAGCTTGGCAGGGGAAAATCAGCCCCAGCATTTT. This encodes CASSLAGENQPQHF.

This clone was counted only a few times. This chain joins TRBV5-1 and TRBJ1-2; 8 bases are shared with TRBD1. CDR3 length: 14 amino acids. V lost 3 bases to trimming and J lost 6 bases; unmatched junction nucleotides: 7. Germline V gene lookup returns CDR1 SGHRS and CDR2 YFSETQ. The DNA for the CDR3 is TGCGCCAGCAGCTCGGACAGGGAGGCGGATGGCTACACCTTC. Protein product: CASSSDREADGYTF.

The chain employs TRBV4-1 and TRBJ2-7, with 11 nucleotides matching TRBD1. Germline-derived CDR1 and CDR2 are MGHRA and YSYEKL. CDR3 length equals 16 residues. Losses at the gene ends were 0 bases for V and 4 bases for J; bases not matched to a gene: 5. The CDR3 bases are TGCGCCAGCAGCCAAGATCGGGACAGGGGGTTATACGAGCAGTACGTC. Protein sequence: CASSQDRDRGLYEQYV.

The chain couples TRBV2 to TRBJ2-1; D perhaps matches TRBD2 (6 bases). The CDR3 has 14 residues. Looked up from germline, CDR1 is SNHLY and CDR2 is FYNNEI. V dropped 11 bases and J dropped 7 bases, with 21 bases sitting between them. For the CDR3, the DNA is TGTGCCGTTCCCGGGCCACGAGGAGGGAATGAGCAGTTCTTC. Its protein product is CAVPGPRGGNEQFF.

The CDR3 nucleotides read TGTGCCTGGAGTGTAAAGGCAGGGGGATATGGCTACACCTTC. As protein: CAWSVKAGGYGYTF. The rearrangement uses TRBV30 and TRBJ1-2; 7 bases are a match to TRBD1. The J segment lost 5 bases and the V segment lost 0 bases, leaving 6 bases of the junction unmatched. CDR3 length equals 14 residues. Germline lookup yields CDR1 GTSNPN and CDR2 SVGIG (reference sequence).

Here the CDR3 reads CASSVVGYEGEKLFF. The DNA for the CDR3 is TGTGCCAGCAGCGTAGTGGGGTACGAGGGTGAAAAACTGTTTTTT. The chain joins TRBV9 to TRBJ1-4; D gene ambiguous. CDR1 is SGDLS, CDR2 YYNGEE, per germline. Trimming removed 0 bases at V and 7 bases at J, with 13 bases between. The CDR3 runs 15 residues.

This chain joins TRBV6-5 and TRBJ1-2; 9 bases map to TRBD1. The V gene end was trimmed by 4 bases and the J gene end by 4 bases; junction bases not matched to a gene: 7. CDR1 MNHEY and CDR2 SVGAGI come from the germline V gene. This CDR3 spans 15 amino acids. CDR3 coding DNA: TGTGCCAGCAGTTCGGACAGGGGCGCGTCCTATGGCTACACCTTC. Protein sequence: CASSSDRGASYGYTF.